The 8 T cell receptor beta chains below all came from one sample that was sequenced in a study of CD8 T cells in ankylosing spondylitis. One entry per CDR3 protein results from TCRdb running MiXCR on the 5' RACE reads. The sample gives some 240,000 distinct CDR3 sequences, 24% of which show up once; roughly 0.6% is in the top ten. The sequenced sample was blood, either unsorted or a sorted T cell fraction (not recorded which). Receptors originate from a male donor with ankylosing spondylitis or in good health (not recorded which).

The J gene is TRBJ2-5, the V gene TRBV6-5; D is unresolved. From germline, CDR1 is MNHEY and CDR2 SVGAGI. The CDR3 has 12 residues. Deletions cut 5 bases from V and 5 bases from J, with 9 bases between. The CDR3 bases are TGTGCCAGCAGTCCCGTCGGGGAGACCCAGTACTTC. It codes for CASSPVGETQYF.

This clonotype has ten or more counts. J is TRBJ2-1 and V is TRBV29-1; no clear D. Between the trimmed V and J ends, which lost 6 bases and 6 bases, there was a span of 18 bases. The CDR3 runs to 14 residues. Germline-derived CDR1 and CDR2 are SQVTM and ANQGSEA. The CDR3: CSVVPPQNTNEQFF. The CDR3 DNA is TGCAGCGTCGTTCCTCCTCAAAACACCAATGAGCAGTTCTTC.

The chain combines TRBV28 with TRBJ2-7; 9 bases align to TRBD1. CDR1 is MDHEN and CDR2 is SYDVKM in the germline V gene. The V gene end was trimmed by 2 bases and the J gene end by 4 bases; junction bases not matched to a gene: 9. This CDR3 spans 16 amino acids. DNA of the CDR3: TGTGCCAGCAGTTTAGTAAAACAGGGGGCAGCGTACGAGCAGTACTTC. As protein: CASSLVKQGAAYEQYF.

This clonotype was detected many times. V gene TRBV2 combines with J gene TRBJ2-5; D perhaps matches TRBD1 (6 bases). The CDR3 is 15 residues long. Germline CDR1 SNHLY, CDR2 FYNNEI. The V end was cut by 6 bases, the J end by 5 bases, with 19 bases between. This CDR3 reads CASSAPPGAGETQYF. In DNA, the CDR3 is TGTGCCAGCAGCGCCCCCCCAGGGGCTGGGGAGACCCAGTACTTC.

The chain couples TRBV12-3 or TRBV12-4 to TRBJ2-3; TRBD2 might be the D (6 bases). Trimming shortened V by 5 bases and J by 1 base, and 19 bases separated the two germline ends. This CDR3 spans 17 amino acids. CDR3 nucleotide sequence: TGTGCCAGCAGTCCAATCTTGCCGGGACTCGGCACAGATACGCAGTATTTT. It is translated as CASSPILPGLGTDTQYF.

CDR3 nucleotides: TGCAGTGCTAGAGAACAGGGTCTGCTGTGGGAGCAGTACTTC. Protein product: CSAREQGLLWEQYF. The V and J genes are TRBV20-1 and TRBJ2-7; TRBD1 might be the D (6 bases). This CDR3 has 14 amino acids. CDR1 DFQATT and CDR2 SNEGSKA come from the germline V gene (reference sequence). V gave up 0 bases and J gave up 7 bases, with 16 bases separating them.

The V and J genes are TRBV20-1 and TRBJ2-7; 11 bases line up with TRBD1. There are 15 residues in the CDR3. V was clipped by 6 bases and J by 5 bases; unmatched bases: 12. Germline V lookup: CDR1 DFQATT, CDR2 SNEGSKA (reference sequence). This CDR3 reads CSANTGTGGGNEQYF. The CDR3 DNA reads TGCAGTGCGAATACCGGGACAGGGGGTGGCAACGAGCAGTACTTC.

The chain combines TRBV28 with TRBJ2-3; 9 bases line up with TRBD1. The CDR3 spans 17 residues. Per the germline V gene, CDR1 is MDHEN and CDR2 is SYDVKM. With 4 bases clipped from V and 6 bases from J, the junction kept 14 bases outside the gene matches. The CDR3 DNA reads as TGTGCCAGCAGTTCGGCCGGGACAGGGAAGGGGGGGGATACGCAGTATTTT. Translating gives CASSSAGTGKGGDTQYF.